This entry lists 20 T cell receptor beta chains sequenced from one sample in a study of cytomegalovirus exposure and HLA in healthy donors. Amplification used 60 Vbeta primers and 13 Jbeta primers. Profiling relied on immunoSEQ multiplex PCR, and the TCRdb table lists in-frame clones only, not all of them. The repertoire consists of 85,000 to 110,000 clones, with around three quarters occurring once and the leading ten covering roughly 4%. The sample was PBMCs. These receptors came from a man between 45 and 60 years old in good health and CMV-seropositive.

This chain uses TRBV25-1 with TRBJ1-4; D may be TRBD1 (5 bases). The CDR3 consists of 13 residues. CDR1 and CDR2 (germline): MGHDK, SYGVNS. V was cut by 6 bases and J by 5 bases, with 10 bases left in between. As DNA, the CDR3 is TGTGCCAGCAGCCCAGGGCTGAATGAAAAACTGTTTTTT. Protein: CASSPGLNEKLFF. Together with reference TRBV25-1 and TRBJ1-4, the CDR3 gives the full variable domain: EADIYQTPRYLVIGTGKKITLECSQTMGHDKMYWYQQDPGMELHLIHYSYGVNSTEKGDLSSESTVSRIRTEHFPLTLESARPSHTSQYLCASSPGLNEKLFFGSGTQLSVL.

J is TRBJ1-5 and V is TRBV28; 7 bases match TRBD1. This CDR3 comprises 15 residues. The germline gives CDR1 MDHEN, CDR2 SYDVKM. The V gene end was trimmed by 6 bases and the J gene end by 3 bases; junction bases not matched to a gene: 8. The CDR3 nucleotides read TGTGCCAGCAGCCCCCGGACAGGCTTCAATCAGCCCCAGCATTTT. Protein product: CASSPRTGFNQPQHF.

The rearrangement uses TRBV7-2 and TRBJ2-3; a weak D match, TRBD1 (6 bases). V lost 2 bases and J 1 base, leaving 7 bases between the germline ends. Germline V CDR1 and CDR2: SGHTA, FQGNSA. The CDR3 runs 14 residues. The CDR3, as DNA: TGTGCCAGCAGCTTAAACAGGGGCACAGATACGCAGTATTTT. It codes for CASSLNRGTDTQYF.

The chain carries TRBV7-9 and TRBJ1-1, with D maybe TRBD1 (5 bases). CDR1 and CDR2 from the germline V gene are SEHNR and FQNEAQ (reference sequence). This CDR3 is built from 15 residues. V lost 6 bases to trimming and J lost 1 base, with 15 bases between them. The CDR3 nucleotides read TGTGCCAGCAGTTCGGTGGCAGGGCGGAACACTGAAGCTTTCTTT. Translation: CASSSVAGRNTEAFF. Complete variable domain (other parts from reference TRBV7-9 and TRBJ1-1): DTGVSQNPRHKITKRGQNVTFRCDPISEHNRLYWYRQTLGQGPEFLTYFQNEAQLEKSRLLSDRFSAERPKGSFSTLEIQRTEQGDSAMYLCASSSVAGRNTEAFFGQGTRLTVV.

This chain links TRBV28 with TRBJ2-7; 12 bases are shared with TRBD1. This CDR3 is built from 15 residues. Per germline, CDR1 MDHEN and CDR2 SYDVKM. With 8 bases clipped from V and 5 bases from J, the junction kept 10 bases outside the gene matches. CDR3 nucleotides: TGTGCCAGCTCTATTGGGACAGGGGGCTTGGACGAGCAGTACTTC. It is translated as CASSIGTGGLDEQYF. Full variable domain (outside the CDR3, taken from reference TRBV28 and TRBJ2-7): DVKVTQSSRYLVKRTGEKVFLECVQDMDHENMFWYRQDPGLGLRLIYFSYDVKMKEKGDIPEGYSVSREKKERFSLILESASTNQTSMYLCASSIGTGGLDEQYFGPGTRLTVT.

This chain links TRBV6-6 with TRBJ1-4, with TRBD1 as a possible D gene (5 bases). This CDR3 region has 15 residues. Germline V gene data show CDR1 as MNHNY and CDR2 as SVGAGI (reference sequence). With 0 bases removed from V and 10 bases from J, the gap between germline ends came to 15 bases. This CDR3 is CASSYSPGLDGKLFF. CDR3 nucleotide sequence: TGTGCCAGCAGTTACTCGCCAGGGCTAGACGGAAAACTGTTTTTT.

The chain has TRBV28 and TRBJ2-3; TRBD2 matches 10 bases. The CDR3 has 15 amino acids. CDR1 MDHEN and CDR2 SYDVKM come from the germline V gene. Trimming removed 6 bases from V and 8 bases from J; junction bases left unmatched: 11. Here the CDR3 DNA reads TGTGCCAGCAGCCGAAGCACTAGCGGGGCGGGTACGCAGTATTTT. This codes for CASSRSTSGAGTQYF.

This clone was recorded a few times. The chain recombines TRBV5-1 with TRBJ2-1, with 10 bases lining up with TRBD2. The V gene's germline CDR1 is SGHRS and CDR2 YFSETQ. The CDR3 runs to 14 residues. J lost 4 bases, V lost 7 bases, and 5 bases had no gene match. The CDR3, as DNA: TGCGCCAGCCGCCCTAGCGGGGGTTACAATGAGCAGTTCTTC. Translated, it gives CASRPSGGYNEQFF.

The CDR3 bases are TGTGCCAGCAGCTTATCCGCAGATACGCAGTATTTT. This codes for CASSLSADTQYF. The genes are TRBV11-2 and TRBJ2-3; D is uncertain. The V and J ends lost 2 bases and 4 bases respectively, with 4 bases between them. This CDR3 is built from 12 residues. Germline CDR1 and CDR2: SGHAT and FQNNGV.

Points on this clone: No conserved phenylalanine or tryptophan ends this CDR3, so it is likely a read error. The V gene is TRBV7-2, the J gene TRBJ1-2, with unresolved D. The CDR3 contains 16 residues. V dropped 0 bases and J dropped 0 bases, with 11 bases sitting between them. The V gene's germline CDR1 is SGHTA and CDR2 FQGNSA. CDR3 region: CASSLAVSETNYGYTL. The CDR3 DNA follows: TGTGCCAGCAGCTTAGCGGTATCGGAGACTAACTATGGCTACACCCTC.

This chain links TRBV29-1 with TRBJ1-1; 8 positions agree with TRBD1. Germline V gene lookup returns CDR1 SQVTM and CDR2 ANQGSEA. The CDR3 is 11 residues long. Losses at the gene ends were 6 bases for V and 8 bases for J; bases not matched to a gene: 5. CDR3 region: CSVARDREAFF. The DNA for the CDR3 is TGCAGCGTGGCACGGGACAGGGAAGCTTTCTTT.

The V gene is TRBV19, the J gene TRBJ1-5; D is perhaps TRBD1 (6 bases). The germline V gene has CDR1 LNHDA and CDR2 SQIVND (reference sequence). This CDR3 is 17 amino acids long. Trimming stripped 5 bases from V and 6 bases from J, with 23 bases between. The CDR3 DNA reads TGTGCCAGTAGTGATACAGGGAGGGGTCCGGGCAGTCAGCCCCAGCATTTT. This sequence encodes CASSDTGRGPGSQPQHF.

The table lists this clone with a few counts. The genes are TRBV7-9 and TRBJ1-2; maybe TRBD1 (6 bases). CDR1 is SEHNR and CDR2 is FQNEAQ in the germline V gene (reference sequence). The length of the CDR3 is 15 residues. With 5 bases removed from V and 5 bases from J, the gap between germline ends came to 18 bases. The chain's CDR3 is CASSPGQYRLYGYTF. In nucleotides, the CDR3 is TGTGCCAGCAGCCCTGGACAGTACAGGTTGTATGGCTACACCTTC.

This clone has more than one count but fewer than ten. The chain links TRBV10-3 to TRBJ2-7; no clear D. Germline V gene lookup returns CDR1 ENHRY and CDR2 SYGVKD. This CDR3 spans 14 amino acids. Trimming left V 4 bases short and J 0 bases short, with 10 bases between. In DNA, the CDR3 is TGTGCCATCAGTGTAGAGCGCTCCTCCTACGAGCAGTACTTC. This translates into CAISVERSSYEQYF.

The rearrangement links TRBV7-7 to TRBJ2-7; a possible D gene is TRBD1 (5 bases). The CDR3 covers 14 residues. Germline loops: CDR1 SSHAT, CDR2 FNYEAQ (reference sequence). The V end was cut by 2 bases, the J end by 1 base, with 9 bases between. CDR3 protein: CASSLNRFSYEQYF. CDR3 nucleotides: TGTGCCAGCAGCTTAAACAGGTTTTCCTACGAGCAGTACTTC.

The chain uses TRBV4-1 and TRBJ2-3; a weak D match, TRBD1 (5 bases). The V end lost 3 bases, the J end lost 4 bases, and 14 bases lay between the germline ends. The CDR3 loop spans 15 amino acids. Germline V gene sequence: CDR1 MGHRA, CDR2 YSYEKL. Written as DNA, the CDR3 is TGCGCCAGCAGCCAGTACAGGAATGACGCAGATACGCAGTATTTT. Protein product: CASSQYRNDADTQYF.

The CDR3 reads CASSLGTVFFLAGANTGELFF. The CDR3 DNA reads as TGTGCCAGCAGTTTAGGGACAGTTTTTTTTCTAGCGGGAGCGAACACCGGGGAGCTGTTTTTT. This chain connects TRBV28 to TRBJ2-2, with 10 bases that match TRBD2. The CDR3 extends over 21 amino acids. V lost 2 bases, J lost 0 bases, and 15 bases stayed unmatched. Germline V gene sequence: CDR1 MDHEN, CDR2 SYDVKM.

This chain links TRBV5-1 with TRBJ2-2; D is undetermined. The CDR3 covers 14 residues. V lost 0 bases, J lost 6 bases, and 9 bases lay in between. From germline, CDR1 is SGHRS and CDR2 YFSETQ. The CDR3 reads CASSLGSVAGELFF. As DNA, the CDR3 is TGCGCCAGCAGCTTGGGCAGCGTGGCCGGGGAGCTGTTTTTT.

The rearrangement uses TRBV30 and TRBJ2-3; TRBD2 matches 12 bases. The V gene end was trimmed by 2 bases and the J gene end by 5 bases; junction bases not matched to a gene: 2. Germline V gene lookup returns CDR1 GTSNPN and CDR2 SVGIG (reference sequence). This CDR3 is built from 14 residues. The DNA of the CDR3 is TGTGCCTGGAGTTCGACTAGCGGGAGAGATACGCAGTATTTT. Its translation: CAWSSTSGRDTQYF.

The chain links TRBV28 to TRBJ1-5; 7 bases agree with TRBD1. The ends lost 6 bases at V and 7 bases at J; junction bases unmatched: 12. This CDR3 is 15 amino acids long. CDR1 and CDR2 from the germline V gene are MDHEN and SYDVKM. CDR3 protein: CASSIETGNRQPQHF. In DNA form, the CDR3 reads TGTGCCAGCAGCATAGAGACAGGGAATAGACAGCCCCAGCATTTT. The complete variable domain, with remaining parts taken from reference TRBV28 and TRBJ1-5, reads DVKVTQSSRYLVKRTGEKVFLECVQDMDHENMFWYRQDPGLGLRLIYFSYDVKMKEKGDIPEGYSVSREKKERFSLILESASTNQTSMYLCASSIETGNRQPQHFGDGTRLSIL.